This is a list of T cell receptor beta chains from one sample in a study of T cell responses to AZD1222 COVID-19 vaccine. Sequenced by immunoSEQ multiplex PCR; TCRdb stores in-frame clones only, minus some. The sample consists of about 150,000 clones, about 91% of them appearing once. The sequencing here drew on peripheral blood, taken on day 0 of MenACWY control vaccination. These receptors were taken from an adult in good health. The CDR3 runs from the conserved cysteine through the conserved F or W. D genes are given only for firm matches. Size values are once, few and many counts, or a class for expanded clones, and some rows have none.

J: TRBJ2-3; D: TRBD2; size: .; V: TRBV5-1; CDR3: CASSSGLAGYTDTQYF; DNA: TGCGCCAGCAGCTCTGGACTAGCGGGGTACACAGATACGCAGTATTTT
J: TRBJ2-2; D: .; size: .; V: TRBV5-1; CDR3: CASSPRVNTGELFF; DNA: TGCGCCAGCAGCCCCCGGGTGAACACCGGGGAGCTGTTTTTT
J: TRBJ2-3; D: TRBD2; size: .; V: TRBV6-5; CDR3: CASSYLGTSGTDTQYF; DNA: TGTGCCAGCAGTTACTTGGGGACTAGCGGCACAGATACGCAGTATTTT
J: TRBJ1-4; D: .; size: .; V: TRBV12-3/TRBV12-4; CDR3: CASSRDGNEKLFF; DNA: TGTGCCAGCAGCCGCGACGGAAATGAAAAACTGTTTTTT
J: TRBJ2-3; D: TRBD2; size: .; V: TRBV9; CDR3: CASSQGTSGRALTDTQYF; DNA: TGTGCCAGCAGCCAAGGGACTAGCGGGAGGGCCTTAACAGATACGCAGTATTTT
J: TRBJ1-2; D: .; size: .; V: TRBV20-1; CDR3: CSARQKGGYTF; DNA: TGCAGTGCTAGACAAAAGGGTGGCTACACCTTC
J: TRBJ2-1; D: TRBD1; size: .; V: TRBV2; CDR3: CASNRRDRGNEQFF; DNA: TGTGCCAGCAACCGGCGGGACAGGGGCAATGAGCAGTTCTTC
J: TRBJ1-2; D: TRBD1; size: .; V: TRBV15; CDR3: CATSRDGQGVYGYTF; DNA: TGTGCCACCAGCAGAGACGGACAGGGCGTCTATGGCTACACCTTC
J: TRBJ1-1; D: .; size: .; V: TRBV7-9; CDR3: CASSLGGLAEAFF; DNA: TGTGCCAGCAGCTTAGGGGGATTGGCTGAAGCTTTCTTT
J: TRBJ1-2; D: TRBD1; size: .; V: TRBV4-3; CDR3: CASSQALDRGRYGYTF; DNA: TGCGCCAGCAGCCAAGCGTTGGACAGGGGAAGGTATGGCTACACCTTC
J: TRBJ1-2; D: .; size: .; V: TRBV10-3; CDR3: CAISESTRGSASYTF; DNA: TGTGCCATCAGTGAGTCGACGAGGGGGAGCGCCAGCTACACCTTC
J: TRBJ2-7; D: .; size: .; V: TRBV5-3; CDR3: CARSQEPLGRAYDYYEQYF; DNA: TGTGCCAGAAGCCAAGAACCCTTAGGTAGGGCATATGACTACTACGAGCAGTACTTC
J: TRBJ1-5; D: .; size: .; V: TRBV2; CDR3: CASSEVVSNQPQHF; DNA: TGTGCCAGCAGTGAAGTTGTTAGCAATCAGCCCCAGCATTTT
J: TRBJ2-3; D: .; size: .; V: TRBV5-4; CDR3: CASSLYPGRNTDTQYF; DNA: TGTGCCAGCAGCTTGTATCCAGGAAGGAACACAGATACGCAGTATTTT
J: TRBJ2-1; D: .; size: .; V: TRBV7-2; CDR3: CASSRSSRGNEQFF; DNA: TGTGCCAGCAGCCGCTCCAGTAGGGGGAATGAGCAGTTCTTC
J: TRBJ1-1; D: .; size: .; V: TRBV6-2/TRBV6-3; CDR3: CASSYSSGRGNTEAFF; DNA: TGTGCCAGCAGTTACTCGAGTGGCAGGGGAAACACTGAAGCTTTCTTT
J: TRBJ2-3; D: TRBD1; size: .; V: TRBV9; CDR3: CASSVATGGTGGDTQYF; DNA: TGTGCCAGCAGCGTAGCTACAGGTGGGACAGGTGGAGATACGCAGTATTTT
J: TRBJ2-3; D: TRBD2; size: .; V: TRBV19; CDR3: CASSIEGRLAVDTQYF; DNA: TGTGCCAGTAGTATAGAAGGGAGACTAGCGGTGGATACGCAGTATTTT
J: TRBJ1-6; D: .; size: .; V: TRBV5-4; CDR3: CASSPRVYNSPLHF; DNA: TGTGCCAGCAGCCCCAGGGTGTATAATTCACCCCTCCACTTT
J: TRBJ1-5; D: .; size: many; V: TRBV11-1; CDR3: CASSLGANQPQHF; DNA: TGTGCCAGCAGCTTAGGCGCAAATCAGCCCCAGCATTTT
J: TRBJ1-4; D: .; size: .; V: TRBV4-3; CDR3: CASSQDIPGLNEKLFF; DNA: TGCGCCAGCAGCCAAGACATCCCAGGACTTAATGAAAAACTGTTTTTT
J: TRBJ2-7; D: .; size: .; V: TRBV28; CDR3: CASSLWAGFLVYEQYF; DNA: TGTGCCAGCAGTTTATGGGCGGGCTTCCTCGTCTACGAGCAGTACTTC
J: TRBJ2-7; D: TRBD2; size: few; V: TRBV27; CDR3: CASRSLGLAGSGEQYF; DNA: TGTGCCAGCAGATCACTTGGGCTAGCGGGGTCGGGGGAGCAGTACTTC
J: TRBJ2-7; D: .; size: .; V: TRBV2; CDR3: CASRNRQAYEQYF; DNA: TGTGCCAGCAGGAATCGACAGGCCTACGAGCAGTACTTC
J: TRBJ2-2; D: .; size: .; V: TRBV10-3; CDR3: CAISGLQSITGELFF; DNA: TGTGCCATCAGTGGGTTACAGAGCATTACCGGGGAGCTGTTTTTT
J: TRBJ1-6; D: .; size: .; V: TRBV6-6; CDR3: CASNRNYNSPLHF; DNA: TGTGCCAGCAACAGGAACTATAATTCACCCCTCCACTTT
J: TRBJ1-4; D: .; size: .; V: TRBV6-2/TRBV6-3; CDR3: CASSTTGRTNEKLFF; DNA: TGTGCCAGCAGTACGACAGGCCGAACTAATGAAAAACTGTTTTTT
J: TRBJ1-2; D: .; size: .; V: TRBV3-1/TRBV3-2; CDR3: CASSQDYRTRNGYTF; DNA: TGTGCCAGCAGCCAAGATTACAGGACAAGAAATGGCTACACCTTC
J: TRBJ1-6; D: TRBD1; size: .; V: TRBV11-3; CDR3: CASSEGQLNSPLHF; DNA: TGTGCCAGCAGCGAGGGACAGCTCAATTCACCCCTCCACTTT
J: TRBJ2-1; D: .; size: .; V: TRBV10-3; CDR3: CAISESQTGIWSNEQFF; DNA: TGTGCCATCAGTGAGTCACAGACAGGCATCTGGTCCAATGAGCAGTTCTTC
J: TRBJ1-1; D: .; size: .; V: TRBV7-9; CDR3: CASSLQGRTTEAFF; DNA: TGTGCCAGCAGCTTACAGGGACGTACCACTGAAGCTTTCTTT
J: TRBJ2-3; D: TRBD2; size: .; V: TRBV2; CDR3: CASSDLSSGGTDTQYF; DNA: TGTGCCAGCAGTGACCTCAGTAGCGGGGGCACAGATACGCAGTATTTT
J: TRBJ2-1; D: TRBD2; size: once; V: TRBV7-8; CDR3: CASTPSRVAGSPRLF; DNA: TGTGCCAGCACCCCTTCACGGGTAGCGGGGAGCCCTCGGCTCTTC
J: TRBJ2-2; D: TRBD2; size: .; V: TRBV6-6; CDR3: CASSWWEGRTGELFF; DNA: TGTGCCAGCAGTTGGTGGGAGGGCAGGACCGGGGAGCTGTTTTTT
J: TRBJ2-2; D: .; size: .; V: TRBV15; CDR3: CATSRDLAGGDTGELFF; DNA: TGTGCCACCAGCAGAGATCTGGCAGGGGGGGACACCGGGGAGCTGTTTTTT
J: TRBJ1-5; D: .; size: once; V: TRBV4-2; CDR3: CASSQVKGGQPQHF; DNA: TGTGCCAGCAGCCAAGTAAAGGGAGGCCAGCCCCAGCATTTT
J: TRBJ2-7; D: .; size: .; V: TRBV6-5; CDR3: CASSYSGLYGYEQYF; DNA: TGTGCCAGCAGTTACTCCGGCCTATACGGCTACGAGCAGTACTTC
J: TRBJ1-2; D: .; size: .; V: TRBV10-2; CDR3: CASSESLQGGYGYTF; DNA: TGCGCCAGCAGTGAGTCGTTACAGGGTGGCTATGGCTACACCTTC
J: TRBJ2-2; D: .; size: .; V: TRBV5-1; CDR3: CASSLTGAGDTGELFF; DNA: TGCGCCAGCAGCTTGACGGGGGCGGGGGACACCGGGGAGCTGTTTTTT
J: TRBJ1-1; D: TRBD1; size: once; V: TRBV3-1/TRBV3-2; CDR3: CASSPRQGETEAFF; DNA: TGTGCCAGCAGCCCTAGACAGGGGGAAACTGAAGCTTTCTTT
J: TRBJ1-5; D: TRBD1; size: .; V: TRBV7-2; CDR3: CASSLDIGGSQPQHF; DNA: TGTGCCAGCAGCTTAGATATAGGGGGCAGTCAGCCCCAGCATTTT
J: TRBJ2-2; D: TRBD1; size: .; V: TRBV7-2; CDR3: CASSFLGTGLNGELFF; DNA: TGTGCCAGCAGCTTTTTAGGGACAGGCTTAAACGGGGAGCTGTTTTTT
J: TRBJ1-3; D: .; size: .; V: TRBV5-6; CDR3: CASSLISLSGNTIYF; DNA: TGTGCCAGCAGCTTAATAAGTCTCTCTGGAAACACCATATATTTT
J: TRBJ2-1; D: .; size: once; V: TRBV4-3; CDR3: CASSRGLFVNEQFF; DNA: TGCGCCAGCAGCCGGGGACTTTTTGTCAATGAGCAGTTCTTC
J: TRBJ1-2; D: .; size: few; V: TRBV7-9; CDR3: CASSPLRAGGYTF; DNA: TGTGCCAGCAGCCCCCTGAGGGCTGGAGGCTACACCTTC
J: TRBJ2-3; D: TRBD2; size: .; V: TRBV2; CDR3: CASKWGLAGGSDTQYF; DNA: TGTGCCAGCAAATGGGGACTAGCGGGGGGCTCAGATACGCAGTATTTT
J: TRBJ2-7; D: TRBD1; size: .; V: TRBV28; CDR3: CASSLLPGHSQDRDPYEQYF; DNA: TGTGCCAGCAGTTTGTTACCGGGACATAGCCAAGACAGGGACCCCTACGAGCAGTACTTC
J: TRBJ1-1; D: .; size: .; V: TRBV5-1; CDR3: CASSSLVDTEAFF; DNA: TGCGCCAGCAGCTCCCTGGTGGACACTGAAGCTTTCTTT
J: TRBJ2-7; D: .; size: .; V: TRBV7-2; CDR3: CASSSTRGGFGYEQYF; DNA: TGTGCCAGCAGCTCAACCAGGGGGGGCTTCGGATACGAGCAGTACTTC
J: TRBJ1-1; D: .; size: .; V: TRBV18; CDR3: CASSPESTEAFF; DNA: TGTGCCAGCTCACCGGAATCCACTGAAGCTTTCTTT
J: TRBJ2-2; D: .; size: .; V: TRBV11-3; CDR3: CASSLVGTHVPGELFF; DNA: TGTGCCAGCAGCTTAGTGGGGACCCATGTCCCCGGGGAGCTGTTTTTT
J: TRBJ1-2; D: .; size: .; V: TRBV7-2; CDR3: CASSLQLNYGYTF; DNA: TGTGCCAGCAGCCTACAGCTTAACTATGGCTACACCTTC